The clone carrying this TCR beta chain has just one count. Its cognate antigen is unknown. The data derive from a study of T cell responses to AZD1222 COVID-19 vaccine. Profiled with immunoSEQ multiplex PCR; TCRdb holds only in-frame clones, not every one. The sample consists of 120,000 or so clones, roughly 90% of them appearing once. Second doses that came at about 4 or about 12 weeks were put together. The CDR3 has 14 amino acids. Germline CDR1 is SQVTM and CDR2 is ANQGSEA. The V and J ends lost 5 bases and 2 bases respectively, with 14 bases between them. Study-level results: Donors, mostly white British, included more females; clonal diversity was possibly underestimated.

The specimen comprised peripheral blood, sampled 28 days after the second AZD1222 dose. The sequence came from an adult who received the AZD1222 COVID-19 vaccine. This rearrangement joins TRBV29-1 to TRBJ2-3; a possible D gene is TRBD1 (6 bases). CDR3 region: CSVRQAPHTDTQYF. The CDR3, as DNA: TGCAGCGTTCGACAGGCGCCTCACACAGATACGCAGTATTTT.